This T cell receptor (beta chain) comes out of a study of T-cell memory formation after mild COVID-19. Trimming left V 2 bases short and J 0 bases short, with 9 bases between. This CDR3 region has 15 residues. CDR1 and CDR2 (germline): MGHRA, YSYEKL. TCRdb analysed the 5' RACE reads with MiXCR anew, one entry per CDR3 protein. The sample consists of under 200,000 distinct CDR3 sequences, 31% of them appearing once. The J gene is TRBJ2-3, the V gene TRBV4-1, with D unclear. The TCR was taken from an adult woman who had mild COVID-19 (a few samples of this study predate the infection). Cell type and time point are not known. The sample consisted of PBMCs or a T cell subset sorted from them (not recorded which). The CDR3 loop reads CASSQTATSTDTQYF. Here the CDR3 DNA reads TGCGCCAGCAGCCAAACGGCCACTAGCACAGATACGCAGTATTTT.